The TCR beta chain under discussion was sequenced for a study of T cells after yellow fever vaccination. Study-wide background: It was SMART-Seq v4 Ultra Low Input that prepared the fractions with low cell numbers. Study conclusions and caveats: CD4 and CD8 compartments shared a small share of clonotypes, likely from convergent recombination. Abundant bulk-population clonotypes could contaminate the FACS-sorted repertoires.

Making TCR cDNA involved 5'RACE template switching, which added UMIs and a universal primer site. Each CDR3 protein is one row after TCRdb ran MiXCR on the 5' RACE reads. The table includes fewer than 500,000 distinct CDR3 sequences, roughly 20% detected once. This CDR3 contains 15 residues. Trimming removed 5 bases from V and 5 bases from J; junction bases left unmatched: 9. Germline V gene data show CDR1 as MRHNA and CDR2 as SNTAGT. This clonotype was counted between two and nine times. The antigen is not known. The sample was PBMCs, taken before the yellow fever booster vaccination. The chain combines TRBV6-4 with TRBJ2-5; 9 bases are shared with TRBD1. This receptor was obtained from a man aged 18 to 29 who received the YFV17D yellow fever vaccine. CDR3 sequence: CASSTGTGSSETQYF. In DNA form, the CDR3 reads TGTGCCAGCAGTACCGGGACAGGGTCGTCGGAGACCCAGTACTTC.